A selection of T cell receptor beta chains follows, all from one sample in a study of T cell clusters in autoimmune cytopenias. TCRdb re-called the multiplex PCR reads; every CDR3 protein appears as one record, without DNA. Its table records about 9,500 distinct CDR3 sequences. Material: peripheral blood. The receptors shown here come from a human donor with an autoimmune cytopenia or autoimmune hepatitis (not recorded which). Each CDR3 is given with its conserved first and last residue. The order of the fields is clone size, J gene, V gene, CDR3 protein. Part of the rows lack a size; the others show once, few, many or a class for expanded clones.

abundance: medium-sized
j_gene: TRBJ2-1
v_gene: TRBV19
CDR3aa: CASRASQLHEQFF

abundance: .
j_gene: TRBJ1-2
v_gene: TRBV24-1
CDR3aa: CATSDYGQGRGGYTF

abundance: .
j_gene: TRBJ2-2
v_gene: TRBV6-6
CDR3aa: CASSPPANTGELFF

abundance: .
j_gene: TRBJ1-5
v_gene: TRBV30
CDR3aa: CAWSNYRGSNQPQHF

abundance: .
j_gene: TRBJ2-1
v_gene: TRBV5-5
CDR3aa: CASSQSLAGVNYNEQFF

abundance: .
j_gene: TRBJ2-7
v_gene: TRBV20-1
CDR3aa: CSARSAGGFEQYF

abundance: .
j_gene: TRBJ2-1
v_gene: TRBV28
CDR3aa: CASSLPGLAGGTYNEQFF

abundance: .
j_gene: TRBJ2-1
v_gene: TRBV19
CDR3aa: CASSFASGGPLGEQFF

abundance: .
j_gene: TRBJ2-7
v_gene: TRBV10-3
CDR3aa: CAIMAGGTNREQYF

abundance: .
j_gene: TRBJ2-3
v_gene: TRBV6-4
CDR3aa: CASSVGPAARDTQYF

abundance: medium-sized
j_gene: TRBJ2-7
v_gene: TRBV19
CDR3aa: CASMGRTYEQYF

abundance: medium-sized
j_gene: TRBJ2-5
v_gene: TRBV19
CDR3aa: CASSSGTDWETQYF

abundance: medium-sized
j_gene: TRBJ2-1
v_gene: TRBV7-9
CDR3aa: CASSLGLARDYNEQFF

abundance: .
j_gene: TRBJ1-2
v_gene: TRBV6-6
CDR3aa: CASSYGFLGDRAYGYTF

abundance: .
j_gene: TRBJ1-1
v_gene: TRBV6-1
CDR3aa: CASSERPGGTEAFF

abundance: medium-sized
j_gene: TRBJ1-2
v_gene: TRBV6-5
CDR3aa: CATKIPGHGYTF

abundance: .
j_gene: TRBJ1-1
v_gene: TRBV12-3/TRBV12-4
CDR3aa: CASSLGVPGTEAFF

abundance: .
j_gene: TRBJ2-5
v_gene: TRBV10-3
CDR3aa: CAISVGQETQYF

abundance: .
j_gene: TRBJ2-3
v_gene: TRBV5-4
CDR3aa: CASSLTGSRTDTQYF

abundance: medium-sized
j_gene: TRBJ2-7
v_gene: TRBV6-2/TRBV6-3
CDR3aa: CASSDINSQGSEQYF

abundance: medium-sized
j_gene: TRBJ1-2
v_gene: TRBV6-2/TRBV6-3
CDR3aa: CASSYPGTGVGYTF

abundance: .
j_gene: TRBJ2-3
v_gene: TRBV11-2
CDR3aa: CASSLVRPPDTQYF

abundance: .
j_gene: TRBJ1-2
v_gene: TRBV12-3/TRBV12-4
CDR3aa: CASSARGGGYTF

abundance: .
j_gene: TRBJ1-5
v_gene: TRBV6-1
CDR3aa: CASSEGWGGNQPQHF

abundance: medium-sized
j_gene: TRBJ2-3
v_gene: TRBV6-6
CDR3aa: CASSYSGAGGTDTQYF

abundance: .
j_gene: TRBJ1-2
v_gene: TRBV6-1
CDR3aa: CASSTQGGVYGYTF

abundance: .
j_gene: TRBJ2-2
v_gene: TRBV4-3
CDR3aa: CASSHGQRGELFF

abundance: .
j_gene: TRBJ2-3
v_gene: TRBV20-1
CDR3aa: CSARGGEGGSDTQYF